This T cell receptor beta chain appears in the sequencing data of a study of post-analysis software for immune sequencing data. Tagging with unique molecular identifiers was a feature of the TCR beta cDNA libraries. TCRdb analysed the PCR reads with MiXCR anew, one entry per CDR3 protein. The table has 650,000 to 850,000 distinct CDR3 sequences, about 57% seen once. The V end was cut by 5 bases, the J end by 9 bases, with 21 bases between. This CDR3 comprises 15 residues. The germline V gene has CDR1 SGHAT and CDR2 FQNNGV. A remark on this clonotype: Its antigen is currently unknown.

The study's findings and limits: In patients, TRBV5-6, TRBV5-1 and TRBV20-1 belonged to several TRBV segments found more frequently than in controls.

This TCR was sampled from a girl between 10 and 17 years old with multiple sclerosis. V gene TRBV11-2 combines with J gene TRBJ2-3, with D perhaps being TRBD1 or TRBD2 (5 bases each). Sequencing used blood. CDR3 loop: CASSPMDSLWDTQYF. CDR3 DNA: TGTGCCAGCAGCCCCATGGACTCCCTGTGGGACACGCAGTATTTT.